These 29 T cell receptor beta chains originate from one sample sequenced in a study of blood T cell repertoires in COVID-19. Assay: immunoSEQ multiplex PCR; the TCRdb copy retains only in-frame clones and omits some. Of approximately 200,000 clones listed, approximately 84% are singletons. Sequenced material: peripheral blood. The receptors here all came from a woman aged 55-69 years with acute or convalescent COVID-19.

The rearrangement joins TRBV5-4 to TRBJ2-2, with no clear D. Germline lookup yields CDR1 SGHNT and CDR2 YYREEE (reference sequence). The CDR3 has 13 amino acids. Trimming shortened V by 5 bases and J by 4 bases, and 9 bases separated the two germline ends. The CDR3 protein is CASRSGLTGELFF. The CDR3 coding sequence is TGTGCCAGCAGGTCAGGTCTCACCGGGGAGCTGTTTTTT.

The rearrangement links TRBV5-6 to TRBJ1-2; D possibly corresponds to TRBD1 (5 bases). Germline CDR1 and CDR2: SGHDT and YYEEEE. Trimming took 5 bases from V and 1 from J, leaving 12 bases between them. The CDR3 runs to 14 residues. This CDR3 is CASRAGRRNYGYTF. CDR3 DNA: TGTGCCAGCAGGGCAGGGCGTCGTAACTATGGCTACACCTTC. The full variable domain, in which reference TRBV5-6 and TRBJ1-2 provide the parts outside the CDR3, is DAGVTQSPTHLIKTRGQQVTLRCSPKSGHDTVSWYQQALGQGPQFIFQYYEEEERQRGNFPDRFSGHQFPNYSSELNVNALLLGDSALYLCASRAGRRNYGYTFGSGTRLTVV.

The V gene is TRBV6-6, the J gene TRBJ1-5; D ambiguous. The CDR3 is 12 amino acids. Trimming shortened V by 8 bases and J by 0 bases, and 5 bases separated the two germline ends. Germline V gene data show CDR1 as MNHNY and CDR2 as SVGAGI (reference sequence). The DNA for the CDR3 is TGTGCCAGCCAGGCTAGCAATCAGCCCCAGCATTTT. Its protein is CASQASNQPQHF.

The chain couples TRBV4-1 to TRBJ1-1, with 9 bases matching TRBD1. Germline assignment: CDR1 MGHRA and CDR2 YSYEKL. Unmatched junction bases numbered 6, after V lost 1 base and J lost 0 bases. The CDR3 loop spans 17 amino acids. The CDR3 loop is CASSQGPWDRVNTEAFF. CDR3 in DNA: TGCGCCAGCAGCCAAGGTCCCTGGGACAGGGTGAACACTGAAGCTTTCTTT.

The rearrangement uses TRBV11-2 and TRBJ1-6; 8 bases align to TRBD1. The CDR3 is 16 residues long. The ends lost 5 bases at V and 10 bases at J; junction bases unmatched: 13. Germline CDR1 and CDR2: SGHAT and FQNNGV. The CDR3 is CASSLSAGQVRSPLHF. CDR3 DNA: TGTGCCAGCAGCCTCAGCGCGGGACAGGTTAGATCACCCCTCCACTTT.

The J gene is TRBJ2-2, the V gene TRBV6-5; 8 positions match TRBD1. Germline V gene lookup returns CDR1 MNHEY and CDR2 SVGAGI. The V segment lost 5 bases and the J segment 4 bases; nucleotides outside the gene matches: 3. The CDR3 is 14 residues long. CDR3 in DNA: TGTGCCAGCAGTCGGACAGGGTCCACCGGGGAGCTGTTTTTT. Protein product: CASSRTGSTGELFF.

V gene TRBV25-1 combines with J gene TRBJ1-5; D perhaps matches TRBD1 (6 bases). The V end was cut by 1 base, the J end by 7 bases, with 14 bases between. The germline gives CDR1 MGHDK, CDR2 SYGVNS. This CDR3 has 15 amino acids. The CDR3 is CASSESGHRGQPQHF. The CDR3 coding sequence is TGTGCCAGCAGTGAATCGGGACACCGAGGGCAGCCCCAGCATTTT. The full variable domain, with the rest looked up from reference TRBV25-1 and TRBJ1-5, is EADIYQTPRYLVIGTGKKITLECSQTMGHDKMYWYQQDPGMELHLIHYSYGVNSTEKGDLSSESTVSRIRTEHFPLTLESARPSHTSQYLCASSESGHRGQPQHFGDGTRLSIL.

The rearrangement links TRBV9 to TRBJ1-2, with 10 nucleotides matching TRBD1. The junction had 6 bases not matched to a gene; V was cut back by 1 base and J by 6 bases. This CDR3 has 15 amino acids. CDR1 is SGDLS and CDR2 is YYNGEE in the germline V gene. CDR3 coding DNA: TGTGCCAGCAGCGTAACCCCCGGGACAGGGGATGGCTACACCTTC. It yields the protein CASSVTPGTGDGYTF.

The V and J genes are TRBV28 and TRBJ2-7, with TRBD1 matching over 8 bases. CDR1 is MDHEN, CDR2 SYDVKM, per germline. V trimming: 5 bases; J trimming: 4 bases; junction bases outside the gene matches: 4. The CDR3 runs 13 residues. The chain's CDR3 is CASSRTGKYEQYF. DNA of the CDR3: TGTGCCAGCAGTCGGACAGGGAAATACGAGCAGTACTTC.

The V gene is TRBV5-4, the J gene TRBJ2-3; no clear D gene. Between the trimmed V and J ends, which lost 2 bases and 1 base, there was a span of 11 bases. Germline-derived CDR1 and CDR2 are SGHNT and YYREEE (reference sequence). There are 15 residues in the CDR3. CDR3 nucleotides: TGTGCCAGCAGCTTCCGTGTCAGCGGCACAGATACGCAGTATTTT. Its translation: CASSFRVSGTDTQYF. The full variable domain, completed using reference TRBV5-4 and TRBJ2-3, is ETGVTQSPTHLIKTRGQQVTLRCSSQSGHNTVSWYQQALGQGPQFIFQYYREEENGRGNFPPRFSGLQFPNYSSELNVNALELDDSALYLCASSFRVSGTDTQYFGPGTRLTVL.

V and J are TRBV9 and TRBJ1-2; possibly TRBD1 for D (5 bases). CDR3 length: 15 residues. V lost 3 bases, J lost 3 bases, and 15 bases lay in between. Germline values: CDR1 SGDLS, CDR2 YYNGEE. Written as DNA, the CDR3 is TGTGCCAGCAGCGCGTGGACAAAAGGGGACTATGGCTACACCTTC. Protein product: CASSAWTKGDYGYTF.

This clone was counted a single time. The chain combines TRBV29-1 with TRBJ2-3; 13 bases agree with TRBD2. The V segment lost 6 bases and the J segment 3 bases; nucleotides outside the gene matches: 6. This CDR3 contains 15 residues. Per germline, CDR1 SQVTM and CDR2 ANQGSEA. Here the CDR3 reads CSVLLAGGPTDTQYF. DNA for the CDR3: TGCAGCGTCCTACTAGCGGGGGGGCCGACAGATACGCAGTATTTT.

The chain is built from TRBV5-1 and TRBJ2-7; 8 bases are shared with TRBD2. CDR3 size: 15 residues. The V and J ends lost 4 bases and 3 bases, in that order; junction bases with no gene match: 9. Germline CDR1 and CDR2: SGHRS and YFSETQ. CDR3 region: CASSTLPSGGYEQYF. The CDR3, as DNA: TGCGCCAGCAGCACCCTGCCGAGCGGGGGCTACGAGCAGTACTTC.

The chain recombines TRBV5-6 with TRBJ1-3; TRBD1 is a possible D gene (6 bases). The CDR3 runs 14 residues. Trimming stripped 5 bases from V and 1 base from J, with 10 bases between. Germline lookup yields CDR1 SGHDT and CDR2 YYEEEE. This chain's CDR3 is CASREQGSGNTIYF. CDR3 sequence (DNA): TGTGCCAGCAGGGAACAGGGTTCTGGAAACACCATATATTTT.

The chain links TRBV9 to TRBJ2-3; TRBD2 matches 12 bases. V dropped 4 bases and J dropped 1; count of bases not matched to a gene: 4. Germline CDR1 SGDLS, CDR2 YYNGEE. The CDR3 covers 16 residues. CDR3 sequence: CASSPLAGGGTDTQYF. DNA of the CDR3: TGTGCCAGCAGCCCACTAGCGGGGGGTGGCACAGATACGCAGTATTTT.

CDR3 bases: TGTGCCAGCAGCGCCCAGGGGGGAATCAATCAGCCCCAGCATTTT. Its translation is CASSAQGGINQPQHF. The rearrangement links TRBV2 to TRBJ1-5, with 7 nucleotides matching TRBD1. After removal of 6 bases from V and 3 bases from J, the junction contained 8 bases not matched to a gene. Germline-derived CDR1 and CDR2 are SNHLY and FYNNEI. The CDR3 totals 15 residues.

The chain combines TRBV7-9 with TRBJ1-2; tentative D call: TRBD1 (5 bases). Germline assignment: CDR1 SEHNR and CDR2 FQNEAQ (reference sequence). V was trimmed by 5 bases and J by 5 bases, leaving 12 bases between them. This CDR3 spans 13 amino acids. The CDR3 DNA reads TGTGCCAGCAGCCCAGGGTCAACTTATGGCTACACCTTC. The encoded protein is CASSPGSTYGYTF. Full variable domain (missing parts from reference TRBV7-9 and TRBJ1-2): DTGVSQNPRHKITKRGQNVTFRCDPISEHNRLYWYRQTLGQGPEFLTYFQNEAQLEKSRLLSDRFSAERPKGSFSTLEIQRTEQGDSAMYLCASSPGSTYGYTFGSGTRLTVV.

The rearrangement uses TRBV5-4 and TRBJ1-1; D possibly corresponds to TRBD1 (6 bases). Germline CDR1 SGHNT, CDR2 YYREEE (reference sequence). Trimming shortened V by 4 bases and J by 2 bases, and 12 bases separated the two germline ends. The length of the CDR3 is 14 residues. DNA for the CDR3: TGTGCCAGCAGCGTGACAGGTCATAACACTGAAGCTTTCTTT. Its protein product is CASSVTGHNTEAFF.

The chain employs TRBV3-1 (or the pseudogene TRBV3-2) and TRBJ2-7; TRBD2 matches 10 bases. The V gene end was trimmed by 9 bases and the J gene end by 0 bases; junction bases not matched to a gene: 5. The CDR3 extends over 14 amino acids. Germline CDR1 reads LGHDT; CDR2 reads YNNKEL (reference sequence). The CDR3 spells CASSTSGDSYEQYF. The DNA of the CDR3 is TGTGCCAGTAGTACTAGCGGGGACTCCTACGAGCAGTACTTC.

This clone was seen just once. The rearrangement uses TRBV5-4 and TRBJ2-7, with D possibly being TRBD2 (6 bases). Trimming removed 9 bases at V and 3 bases at J, with 19 bases between. The CDR3 contains 14 residues. Germline assignment: CDR1 SGHNT and CDR2 YYREEE (reference sequence). CDR3 loop: CAISLGGAIYEQYF. The CDR3 nucleotides read TGTGCCATCTCGCTAGGAGGGGCGATCTACGAGCAGTACTTC.

The chain uses TRBV30 and TRBJ2-1; TRBD1 might be the D (6 bases). Germline values: CDR1 GTSNPN, CDR2 SVGIG (reference sequence). This CDR3 is built from 15 residues. V was cut by 2 bases and J by 7 bases, with 18 bases left in between. As DNA, the CDR3 is TGTGCCTGGAGTACGAGGGGGTCCCTGGGGAATGAGCAGTTCTTC. As protein: CAWSTRGSLGNEQFF.

The chain couples TRBV11-2 to TRBJ1-5, with 8 bases lining up with TRBD1. This CDR3 has 14 amino acids. V shed 5 bases and J 10 bases; nucleotides not matched to a gene: 10. The V gene's germline CDR1 is SGHAT and CDR2 FQNNGV. The CDR3 DNA follows: TGTGCCAGCAGCCTCTCAGGGGGCGGGTCCCCCCAGCATTTT. This codes for CASSLSGGGSPQHF. Supplemented by reference TRBV11-2 and TRBJ1-5, the full variable domain reads EAGVAQSPRYKIIEKRQSVAFWCNPISGHATLYWYQQILGQGPKLLIQFQNNGVVDDSQLPKDRFSAERLKGVDSTLKIQPAKLEDSAVYLCASSLSGGGSPQHFGDGTRLSIL.

The gene calls are TRBV19 and TRBJ1-1, with 7 bases lining up with TRBD1. The germline V gene encodes CDR1 LNHDA and CDR2 SQIVND (reference sequence). This CDR3 has 17 amino acids. V was pared by 8 bases and J by 3 bases, with 18 bases of the junction left unmatched. CDR3 loop: CASRSAGFGTAYTEAFF. The DNA of the CDR3 is TGTGCCAGTCGTTCTGCTGGCTTCGGGACAGCATACACTGAAGCTTTCTTT.

This clone was counted a single time. The chain is built from TRBV19 and TRBJ1-2; 9 nucleotides match TRBD1. Trimming removed 7 bases from V and 5 bases from J; junction bases left unmatched: 8. CDR3 length: 14 residues. In germline, CDR1 is LNHDA, CDR2 SQIVND (reference sequence). This chain's CDR3 is CASKPGQGGYGYTF. The DNA of the CDR3 is TGTGCCAGTAAACCGGGACAGGGAGGGTATGGCTACACCTTC.

This chain connects TRBV11-2 to TRBJ2-1; no reliable D call. This CDR3 region has 11 residues. Germline V gives CDR1 SGHAT, CDR2 FQNNGV. The V gene lost 3 bases and the J gene lost 5 bases, with 2 bases spanning the gap. The CDR3 sequence: CASSFDNEQFF. CDR3 DNA sequence: TGTGCCAGCAGCTTCGACAATGAGCAGTTCTTC. Combining the CDR3 with reference TRBV11-2 and TRBJ2-1 gives the whole variable domain EAGVAQSPRYKIIEKRQSVAFWCNPISGHATLYWYQQILGQGPKLLIQFQNNGVVDDSQLPKDRFSAERLKGVDSTLKIQPAKLEDSAVYLCASSFDNEQFFGPGTRLTVL.

This clone was observed a single time. The chain has TRBV11-2 and TRBJ2-7, with 8 nucleotides matching TRBD1. The CDR3 has 14 amino acids. The junction had 10 bases not matched to a gene; V was cut back by 5 bases and J by 7 bases. Germline V gene sequence: CDR1 SGHAT, CDR2 FQNNGV. The CDR3, as DNA: TGTGCCAGCAGCCTCGGACAGGGACTGAGGGAGCAGTACTTC. This translates into CASSLGQGLREQYF. The entire variable domain, with the rest obtained from reference TRBV11-2 and TRBJ2-7, is as follows: EAGVAQSPRYKIIEKRQSVAFWCNPISGHATLYWYQQILGQGPKLLIQFQNNGVVDDSQLPKDRFSAERLKGVDSTLKIQPAKLEDSAVYLCASSLGQGLREQYFGPGTRLTVT.

The chain links TRBV3-1 (or the pseudogene TRBV3-2) to TRBJ2-6, with 8 nucleotides matching TRBD2. The CDR3 extends over 18 amino acids. Germline V CDR1 and CDR2: LGHDT, YNNKEL (reference sequence). With V trimmed by 6 bases and J by 0 bases, 10 bases remained unmatched. CDR3 sequence: CASRPFAGGHSGANVLTF. The CDR3 bases are TGTGCCAGCAGACCGTTCGCGGGGGGACACTCTGGGGCCAACGTCCTGACTTTC.

This clone was seen once. This chain joins TRBV9 and TRBJ2-1; the match to TRBD1 covers 8 bases. J lost 6 bases, V lost 3 bases, and 11 bases had no gene match. Looked up from germline, CDR1 is SGDLS and CDR2 is YYNGEE. The CDR3 is 16 amino acids. CDR3 residues: CASSGLGRQGFNEQFF. CDR3 nucleotides: TGTGCCAGCAGCGGTCTAGGGAGACAGGGGTTCAATGAGCAGTTCTTC.

This rearrangement joins TRBV6-2 or TRBV6-3 to TRBJ2-5, with TRBD2 as a possible D gene (6 bases). Germline CDR1 and CDR2: MNHEY and SVGEGT. The CDR3 covers 15 residues. The V gene lost 6 bases and the J gene lost 5 bases, with 19 bases spanning the gap. CDR3 in amino acids: CASSHGSSVRETQYF. The CDR3 DNA reads TGTGCCAGCAGCCACGGGAGCAGCGTTCGGGAGACCCAGTACTTC.